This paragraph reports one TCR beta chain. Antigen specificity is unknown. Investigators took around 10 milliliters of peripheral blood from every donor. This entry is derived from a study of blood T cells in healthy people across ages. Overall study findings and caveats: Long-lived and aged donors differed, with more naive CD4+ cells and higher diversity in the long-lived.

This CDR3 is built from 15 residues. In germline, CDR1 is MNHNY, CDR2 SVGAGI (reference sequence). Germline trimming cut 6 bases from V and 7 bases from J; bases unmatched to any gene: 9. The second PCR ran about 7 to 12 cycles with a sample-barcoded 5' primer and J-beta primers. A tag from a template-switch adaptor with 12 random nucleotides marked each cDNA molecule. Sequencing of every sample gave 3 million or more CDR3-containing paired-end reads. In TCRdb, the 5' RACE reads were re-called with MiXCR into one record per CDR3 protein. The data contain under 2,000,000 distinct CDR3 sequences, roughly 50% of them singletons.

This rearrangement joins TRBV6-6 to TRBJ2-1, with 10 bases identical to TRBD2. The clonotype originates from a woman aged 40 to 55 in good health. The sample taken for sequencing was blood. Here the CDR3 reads CASSPSGGISNEQFF. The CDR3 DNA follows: TGTGCCAGCAGCCCTAGCGGGGGTATTTCTAATGAGCAGTTCTTC.